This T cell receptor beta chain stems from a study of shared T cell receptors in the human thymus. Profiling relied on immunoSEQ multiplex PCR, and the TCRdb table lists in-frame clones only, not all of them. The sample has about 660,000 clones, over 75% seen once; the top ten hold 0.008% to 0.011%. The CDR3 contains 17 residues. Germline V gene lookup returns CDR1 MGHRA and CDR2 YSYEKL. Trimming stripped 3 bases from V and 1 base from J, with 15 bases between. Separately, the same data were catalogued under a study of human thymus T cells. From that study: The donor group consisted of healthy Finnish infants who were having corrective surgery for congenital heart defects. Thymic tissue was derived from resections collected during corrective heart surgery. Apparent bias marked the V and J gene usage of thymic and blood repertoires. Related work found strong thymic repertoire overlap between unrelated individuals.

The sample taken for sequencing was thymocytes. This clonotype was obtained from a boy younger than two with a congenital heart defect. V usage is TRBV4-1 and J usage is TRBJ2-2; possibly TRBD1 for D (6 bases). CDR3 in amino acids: CASSQYNRVMNTGELFF. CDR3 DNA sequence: TGCGCCAGCAGCCAGTATAACAGGGTAATGAACACCGGGGAGCTGTTTTTT.